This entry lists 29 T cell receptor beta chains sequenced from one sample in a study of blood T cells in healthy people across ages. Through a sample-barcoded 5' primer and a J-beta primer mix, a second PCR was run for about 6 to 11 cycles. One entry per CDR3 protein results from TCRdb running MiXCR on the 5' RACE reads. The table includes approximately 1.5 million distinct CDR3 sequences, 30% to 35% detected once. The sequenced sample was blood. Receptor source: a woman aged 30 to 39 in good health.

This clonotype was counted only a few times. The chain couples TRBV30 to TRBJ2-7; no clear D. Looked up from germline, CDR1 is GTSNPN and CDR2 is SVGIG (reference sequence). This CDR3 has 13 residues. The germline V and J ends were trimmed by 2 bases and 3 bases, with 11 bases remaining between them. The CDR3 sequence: CAWSKEILYEQYF. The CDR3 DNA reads TGTGCCTGGAGTAAGGAGATACTCTACGAGCAGTACTTC.

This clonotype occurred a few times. CDR3 bases: TGTGCCATCAGTGAGTCGTCAAGGACACAGAATCAGCCCCAGCATTTT. It yields the protein CAISESSRTQNQPQHF. This sequence joins TRBV10-3 and TRBJ1-5; D is perhaps TRBD1 (5 bases). Trimming removed 0 bases from V and 4 bases from J, with 13 bases in between. CDR1 ENHRY and CDR2 SYGVKD come from the germline V gene. The CDR3 length is 16 residues.

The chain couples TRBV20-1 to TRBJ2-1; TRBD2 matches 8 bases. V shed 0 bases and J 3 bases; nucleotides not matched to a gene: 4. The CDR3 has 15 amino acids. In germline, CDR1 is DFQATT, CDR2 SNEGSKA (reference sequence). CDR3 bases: TGCAGTGCTAGAGATGGAGCGGGAGACTACAATGAGCAGTTCTTC. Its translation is CSARDGAGDYNEQFF.

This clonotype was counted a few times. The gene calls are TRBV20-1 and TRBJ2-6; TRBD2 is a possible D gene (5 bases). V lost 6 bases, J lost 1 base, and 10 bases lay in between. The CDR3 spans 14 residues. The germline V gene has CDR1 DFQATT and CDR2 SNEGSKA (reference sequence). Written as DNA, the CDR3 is TGCAGTGCCCCGGGATTGTCTGGGGCCAACGTCCTGACTTTC. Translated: CSAPGLSGANVLTF.

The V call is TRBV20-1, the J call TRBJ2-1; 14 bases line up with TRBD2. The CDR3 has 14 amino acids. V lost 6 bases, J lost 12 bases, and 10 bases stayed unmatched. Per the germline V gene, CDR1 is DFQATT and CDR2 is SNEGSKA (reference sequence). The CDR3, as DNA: TGCAGTGCAAACCCCGGGACTAGCGGGGGCCGGCAGTTCTTC. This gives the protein CSANPGTSGGRQFF.

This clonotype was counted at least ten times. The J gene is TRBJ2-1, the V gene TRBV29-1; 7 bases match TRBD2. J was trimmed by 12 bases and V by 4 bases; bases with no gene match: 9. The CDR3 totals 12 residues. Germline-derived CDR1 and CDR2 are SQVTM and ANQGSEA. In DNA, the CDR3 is TGCAGCGTTGTGGGGGGGATCGTGGGGCAGTTCTTC. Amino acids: CSVVGGIVGQFF.

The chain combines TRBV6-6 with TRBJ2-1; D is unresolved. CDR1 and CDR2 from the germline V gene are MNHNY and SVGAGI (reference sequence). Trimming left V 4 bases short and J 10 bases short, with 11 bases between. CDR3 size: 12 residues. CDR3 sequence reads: CASSSLRPEQFF. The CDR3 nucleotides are TGTGCCAGCAGTTCCCTGAGGCCCGAGCAGTTCTTC.

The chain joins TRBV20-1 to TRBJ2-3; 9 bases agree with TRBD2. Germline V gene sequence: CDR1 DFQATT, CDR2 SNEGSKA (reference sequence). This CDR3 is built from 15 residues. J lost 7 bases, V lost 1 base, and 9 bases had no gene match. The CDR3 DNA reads TGCAGTGCTAGAGTGACTAGCGGAGATCATAATACGCAGTATTTT. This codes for CSARVTSGDHNTQYF.

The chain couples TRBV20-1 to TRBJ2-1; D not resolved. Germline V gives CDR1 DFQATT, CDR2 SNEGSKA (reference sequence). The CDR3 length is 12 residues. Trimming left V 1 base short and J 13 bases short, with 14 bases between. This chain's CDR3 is CSARGGEETQFF. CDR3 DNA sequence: TGCAGTGCTAGAGGGGGTGAAGAGACCCAGTTCTTC.

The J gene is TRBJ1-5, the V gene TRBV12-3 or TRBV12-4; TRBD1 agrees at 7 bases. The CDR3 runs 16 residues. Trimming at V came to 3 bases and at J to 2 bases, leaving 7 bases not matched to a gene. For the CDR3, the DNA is TGTGCCAGCAGTTTTGGAGGGGGCGCGGGCAATCAGCCCCAGCATTTT. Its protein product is CASSFGGGAGNQPQHF.

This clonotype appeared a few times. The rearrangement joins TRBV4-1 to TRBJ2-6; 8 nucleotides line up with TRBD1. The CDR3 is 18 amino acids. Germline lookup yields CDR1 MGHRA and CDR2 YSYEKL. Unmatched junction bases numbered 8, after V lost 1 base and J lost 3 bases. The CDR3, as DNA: TGCGCCAGCAGCCAAGGGCTCCAGGGGGCGTTTGGGGCCAACGTCCTGACTTTC. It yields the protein CASSQGLQGAFGANVLTF.

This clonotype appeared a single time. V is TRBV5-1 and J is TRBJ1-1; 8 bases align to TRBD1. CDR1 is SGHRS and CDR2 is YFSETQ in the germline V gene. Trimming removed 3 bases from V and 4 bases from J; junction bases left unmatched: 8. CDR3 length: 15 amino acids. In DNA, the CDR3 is TGCGCCAGCAGCTCTGGACAGGGAAAAGGCACTGAAGCTTTCTTT. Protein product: CASSSGQGKGTEAFF. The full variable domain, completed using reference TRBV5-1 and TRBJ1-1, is KAGVTQTPRYLIKTRGQQVTLSCSPISGHRSVSWYQQTPGQGLQFLFEYFSETQRNKGNFPGRFSGRQFSNSRSEMNVSTLELGDSALYLCASSSGQGKGTEAFFGQGTRLTVV.

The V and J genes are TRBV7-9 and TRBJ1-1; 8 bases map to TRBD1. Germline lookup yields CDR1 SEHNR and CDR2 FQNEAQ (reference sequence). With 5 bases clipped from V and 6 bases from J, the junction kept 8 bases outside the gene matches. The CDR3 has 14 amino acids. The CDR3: CASSPGQGYSEAFF. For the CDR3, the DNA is TGTGCCAGCAGCCCCGGACAGGGATACTCTGAAGCTTTCTTT.

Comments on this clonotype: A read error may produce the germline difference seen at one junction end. Here the CDR3 DNA reads TGCGCCAGCGGCCAAGTCGGGGGATCTTTCAGCGAGCAGTACTTC. It yields the protein CASGQVGGSFSEQYF. This chain connects TRBV4-1 to TRBJ2-7, with D tentatively TRBD2 (6 bases). Germline CDR1 and CDR2: MGHRA and YSYEKL. The CDR3 loop spans 15 amino acids.

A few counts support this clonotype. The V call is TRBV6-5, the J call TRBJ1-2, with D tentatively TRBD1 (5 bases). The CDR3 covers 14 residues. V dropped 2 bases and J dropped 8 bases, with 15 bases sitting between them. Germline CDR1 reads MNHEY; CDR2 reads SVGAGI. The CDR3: CASSYDHTRGGYTF. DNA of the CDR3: TGTGCCAGCAGTTACGATCACACGAGGGGAGGCTACACCTTC.

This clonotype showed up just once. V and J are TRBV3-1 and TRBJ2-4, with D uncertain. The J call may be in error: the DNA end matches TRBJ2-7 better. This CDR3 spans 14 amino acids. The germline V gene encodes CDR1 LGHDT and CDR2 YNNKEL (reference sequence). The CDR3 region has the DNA TGTGCCAGCAGCCAAGGAGGCGTCAGGTACGAGCAGTACTTC. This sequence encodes CASSQGGVRYEQYF.

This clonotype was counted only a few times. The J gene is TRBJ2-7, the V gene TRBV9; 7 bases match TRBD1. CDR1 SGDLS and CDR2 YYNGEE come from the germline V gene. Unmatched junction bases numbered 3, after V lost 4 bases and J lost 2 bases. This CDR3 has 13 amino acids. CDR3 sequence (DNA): TGTGCCAGCAGCAAGGGGGCTGCCTACGAGCAGTACTTC. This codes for CASSKGAAYEQYF.

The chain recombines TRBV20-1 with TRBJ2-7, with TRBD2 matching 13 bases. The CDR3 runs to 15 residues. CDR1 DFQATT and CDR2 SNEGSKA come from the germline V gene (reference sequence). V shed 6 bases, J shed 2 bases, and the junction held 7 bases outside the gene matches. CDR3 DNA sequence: TGCAGTGCAGCAACGACTAGCGGGGGGCCCTACGAGCAGTACTTC. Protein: CSAATTSGGPYEQYF.

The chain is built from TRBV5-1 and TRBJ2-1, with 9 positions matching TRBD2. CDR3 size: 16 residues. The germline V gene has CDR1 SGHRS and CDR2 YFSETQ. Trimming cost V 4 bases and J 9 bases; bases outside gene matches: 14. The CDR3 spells CASSPGAGTSLSEQFF. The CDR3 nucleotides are TGCGCCAGCAGCCCTGGAGCCGGGACTAGCTTAAGTGAGCAGTTCTTC.

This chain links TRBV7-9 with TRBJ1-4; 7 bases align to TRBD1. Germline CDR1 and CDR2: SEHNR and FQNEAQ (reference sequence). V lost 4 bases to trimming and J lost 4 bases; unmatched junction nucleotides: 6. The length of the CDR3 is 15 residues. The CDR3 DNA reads TGTGCCAGCAGCTCAGGACAGGACTATAATGAAAAACTGTTTTTT. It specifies CASSSGQDYNEKLFF.

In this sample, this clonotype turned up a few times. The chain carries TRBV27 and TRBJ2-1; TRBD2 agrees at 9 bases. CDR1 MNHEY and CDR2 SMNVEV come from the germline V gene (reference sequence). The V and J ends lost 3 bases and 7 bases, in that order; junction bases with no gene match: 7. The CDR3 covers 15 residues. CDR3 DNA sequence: TGTGCCAGCAGTTTCGGGGCGGGAGGGCGGAATGAGCAGTTCTTC. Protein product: CASSFGAGGRNEQFF.

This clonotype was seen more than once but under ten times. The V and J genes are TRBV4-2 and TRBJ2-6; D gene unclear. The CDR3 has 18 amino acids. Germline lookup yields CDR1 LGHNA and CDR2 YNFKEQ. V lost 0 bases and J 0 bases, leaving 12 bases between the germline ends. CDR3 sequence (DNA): TGTGCCAGCAGCCAAGACCTACAGCTGGTCTCTGGGGCCAACGTCCTGACTTTC. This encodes CASSQDLQLVSGANVLTF.

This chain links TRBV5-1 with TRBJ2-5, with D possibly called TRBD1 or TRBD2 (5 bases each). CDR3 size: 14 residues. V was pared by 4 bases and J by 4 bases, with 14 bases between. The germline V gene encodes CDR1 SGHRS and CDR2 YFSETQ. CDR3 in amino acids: CASSLGGDGETQYF. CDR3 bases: TGCGCCAGCAGCCTAGGTGGGGACGGAGAGACCCAGTACTTC.

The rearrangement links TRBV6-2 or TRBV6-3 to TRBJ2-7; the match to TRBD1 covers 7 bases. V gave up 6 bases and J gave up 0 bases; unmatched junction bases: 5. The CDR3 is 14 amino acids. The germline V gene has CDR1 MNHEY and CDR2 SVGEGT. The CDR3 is CASRPRQGSYEQYF. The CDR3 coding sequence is TGTGCCAGCAGACCCCGACAGGGCTCCTACGAGCAGTACTTC.

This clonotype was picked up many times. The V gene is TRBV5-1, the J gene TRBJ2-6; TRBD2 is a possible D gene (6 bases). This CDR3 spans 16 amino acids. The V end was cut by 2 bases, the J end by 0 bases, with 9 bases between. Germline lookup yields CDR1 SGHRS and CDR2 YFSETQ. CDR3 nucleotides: TGCGCCAGCAGCTTATCCGGGAGCTCTGGGGCCAACGTCCTGACTTTC. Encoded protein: CASSLSGSSGANVLTF.

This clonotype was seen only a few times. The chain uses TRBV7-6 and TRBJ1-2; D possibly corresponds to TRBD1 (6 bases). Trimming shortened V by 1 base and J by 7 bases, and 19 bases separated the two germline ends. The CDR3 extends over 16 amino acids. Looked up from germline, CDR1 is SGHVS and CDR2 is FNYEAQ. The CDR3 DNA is TGTGCCAGCAGCTTAGTGCGGGGGCGCGGATCCCTTGGCTACACCTTC. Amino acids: CASSLVRGRGSLGYTF.

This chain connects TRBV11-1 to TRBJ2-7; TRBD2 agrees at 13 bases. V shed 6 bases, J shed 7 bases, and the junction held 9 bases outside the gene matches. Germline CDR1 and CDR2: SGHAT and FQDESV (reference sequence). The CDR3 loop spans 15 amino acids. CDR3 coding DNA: TGTGCCAGCAGAAACGGACTAGCGGGAGTAAGTGAGCAGTACTTC. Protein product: CASRNGLAGVSEQYF.

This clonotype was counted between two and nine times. CDR3 sequence (DNA): TGTGCCAGCAGTACAAAAGGGAGTGAGCAGTACTTC. Protein: CASSTKGSEQYF. The V call is TRBV3-1, the J call TRBJ2-7; D may be TRBD2 (5 bases). The germline V gene has CDR1 LGHDT and CDR2 YNNKEL (reference sequence). V shed 6 bases and J shed 7 bases, with 13 bases lying between them. The CDR3 covers 12 residues.

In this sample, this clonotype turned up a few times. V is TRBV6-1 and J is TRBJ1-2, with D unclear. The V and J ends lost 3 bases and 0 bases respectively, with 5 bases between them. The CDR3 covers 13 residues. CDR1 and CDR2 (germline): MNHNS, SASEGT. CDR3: CASSDPANYGYTF. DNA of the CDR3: TGTGCCAGCAGTGATCCGGCTAACTATGGCTACACCTTC.